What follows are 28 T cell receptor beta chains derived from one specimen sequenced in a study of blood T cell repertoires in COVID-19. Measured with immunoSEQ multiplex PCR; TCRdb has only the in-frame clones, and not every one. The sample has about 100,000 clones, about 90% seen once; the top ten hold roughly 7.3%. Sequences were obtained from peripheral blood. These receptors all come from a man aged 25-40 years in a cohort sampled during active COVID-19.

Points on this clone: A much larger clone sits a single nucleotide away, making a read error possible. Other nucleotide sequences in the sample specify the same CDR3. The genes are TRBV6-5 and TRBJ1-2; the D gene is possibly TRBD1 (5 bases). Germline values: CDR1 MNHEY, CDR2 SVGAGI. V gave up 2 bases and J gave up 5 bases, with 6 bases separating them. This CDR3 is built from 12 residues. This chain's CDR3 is CASSYAGYGYTF. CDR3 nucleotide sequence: TGTGCCAGCAGTTACGCAGGGTATGGCTACACCTTC.

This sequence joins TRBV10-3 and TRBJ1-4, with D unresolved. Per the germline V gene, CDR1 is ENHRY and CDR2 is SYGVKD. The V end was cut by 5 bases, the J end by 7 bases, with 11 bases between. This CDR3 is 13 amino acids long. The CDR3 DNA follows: TGTGCCATCAGTCCGGGAGGGTCTGAAAAACTGTTTTTT. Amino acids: CAISPGGSEKLFF.

CDR3 sequence reads: CASSRRQGGQPQHF. The CDR3 nucleotides are TGTGCCAGCAGCCGACGACAGGGGGGTCAGCCCCAGCATTTT. The V gene is TRBV28, the J gene TRBJ1-5; 9 bases fit TRBD1. After removal of 6 bases from V and 6 bases from J, the junction contained 6 bases not matched to a gene. Germline values: CDR1 MDHEN, CDR2 SYDVKM. The CDR3 is 14 amino acids.

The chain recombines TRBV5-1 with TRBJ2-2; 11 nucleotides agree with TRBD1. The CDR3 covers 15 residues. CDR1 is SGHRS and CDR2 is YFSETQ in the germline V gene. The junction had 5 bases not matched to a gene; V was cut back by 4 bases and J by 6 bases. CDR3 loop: CASSLRTGGPGELFF. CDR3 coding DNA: TGCGCCAGCAGCCTACGGACAGGGGGCCCCGGGGAGCTGTTTTTT.

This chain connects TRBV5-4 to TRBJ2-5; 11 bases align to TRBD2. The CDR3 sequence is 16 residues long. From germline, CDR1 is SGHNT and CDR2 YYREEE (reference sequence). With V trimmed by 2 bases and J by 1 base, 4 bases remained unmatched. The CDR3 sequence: CASSFGTSGAQETQYF. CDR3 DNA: TGTGCCAGCAGCTTCGGGACTAGCGGAGCCCAAGAGACCCAGTACTTC.

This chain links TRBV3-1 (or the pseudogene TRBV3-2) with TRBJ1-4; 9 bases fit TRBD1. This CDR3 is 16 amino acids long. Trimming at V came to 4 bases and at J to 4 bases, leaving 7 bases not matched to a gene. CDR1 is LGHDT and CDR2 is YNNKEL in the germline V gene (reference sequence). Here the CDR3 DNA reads TGTGCCAGCAGCCCCGGACAGGGGCTGGGTAATGAAAAACTGTTTTTT. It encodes CASSPGQGLGNEKLFF.

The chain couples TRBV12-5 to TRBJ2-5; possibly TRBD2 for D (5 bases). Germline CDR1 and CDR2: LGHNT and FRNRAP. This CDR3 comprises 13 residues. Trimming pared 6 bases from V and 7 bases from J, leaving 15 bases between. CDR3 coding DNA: TGTGCTAGTGGGACGGGCTCCGCGGGGACCCAGTACTTC. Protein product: CASGTGSAGTQYF.

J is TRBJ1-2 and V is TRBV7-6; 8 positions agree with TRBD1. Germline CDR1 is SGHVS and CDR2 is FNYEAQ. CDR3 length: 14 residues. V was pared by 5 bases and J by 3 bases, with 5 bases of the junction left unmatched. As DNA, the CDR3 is TGTGCCAGCAGCCCGGGACAGGTTTACTATGGCTACACCTTC. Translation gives CASSPGQVYYGYTF.

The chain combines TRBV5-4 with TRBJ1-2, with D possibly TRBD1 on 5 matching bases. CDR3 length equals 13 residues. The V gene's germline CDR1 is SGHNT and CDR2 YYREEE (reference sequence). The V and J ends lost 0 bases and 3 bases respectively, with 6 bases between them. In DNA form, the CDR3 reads TGTGCCAGCAGCTTGGGGGGGGACTATGGCTACACCTTC. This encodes CASSLGGDYGYTF.

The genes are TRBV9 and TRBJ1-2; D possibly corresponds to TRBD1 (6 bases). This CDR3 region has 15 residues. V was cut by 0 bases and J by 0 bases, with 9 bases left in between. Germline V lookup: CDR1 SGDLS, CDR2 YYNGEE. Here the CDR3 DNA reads TGTGCCAGCAGCGTAGGGACAGTCACTAACTATGGCTACACCTTC. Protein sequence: CASSVGTVTNYGYTF.

In DNA form, the CDR3 reads TGTGCCAGCAGTGAACTAGCGGGGGGCTTATACAATGAGCAGTTCTTC. Protein: CASSELAGGLYNEQFF. This rearrangement joins TRBV25-1 to TRBJ2-1; TRBD2 agrees at 11 bases. The CDR3 totals 16 residues. Looked up from germline, CDR1 is MGHDK and CDR2 is SYGVNS. J gave up 4 bases and V 2 bases, and 4 bases lay outside the gene matches.

CDR3 nucleotides: TGTGCCAGCAGCCGAGGGACAGGCGAGTACGAGCAGTACTTC. It yields the protein CASSRGTGEYEQYF. V and J are TRBV7-8 and TRBJ2-7, with TRBD1 matching 8 bases. CDR1 and CDR2 from the germline V gene are SGHVS and FQNEAQ. V was clipped by 5 bases and J by 4 bases; unmatched bases: 7. The CDR3 is 14 amino acids.

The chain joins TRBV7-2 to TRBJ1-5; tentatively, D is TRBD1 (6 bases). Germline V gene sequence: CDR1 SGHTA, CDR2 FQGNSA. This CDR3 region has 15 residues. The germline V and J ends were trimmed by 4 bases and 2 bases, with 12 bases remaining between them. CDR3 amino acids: CASSSNQGRNQPQHF. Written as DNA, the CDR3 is TGTGCCAGCAGCTCTAATCAGGGGCGCAATCAGCCCCAGCATTTT.

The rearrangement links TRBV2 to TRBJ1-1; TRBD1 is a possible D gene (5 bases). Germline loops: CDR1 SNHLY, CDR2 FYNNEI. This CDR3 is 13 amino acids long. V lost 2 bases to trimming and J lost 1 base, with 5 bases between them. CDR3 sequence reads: CASSEQGNTEAFF. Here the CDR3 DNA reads TGTGCCAGCAGTGAACAGGGGAACACTGAAGCTTTCTTT.

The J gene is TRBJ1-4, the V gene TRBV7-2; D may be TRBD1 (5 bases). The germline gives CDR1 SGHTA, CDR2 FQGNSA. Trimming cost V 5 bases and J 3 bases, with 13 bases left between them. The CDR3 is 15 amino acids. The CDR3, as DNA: TGTGCCAGCAGCCGTGAGACAGACCCTAATGAAAAACTGTTTTTT. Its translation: CASSRETDPNEKLFF.

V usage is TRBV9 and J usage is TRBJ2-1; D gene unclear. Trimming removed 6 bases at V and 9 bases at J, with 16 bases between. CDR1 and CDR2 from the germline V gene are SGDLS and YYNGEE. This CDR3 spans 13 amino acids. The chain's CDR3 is CASTPIANGEQFF. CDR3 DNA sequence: TGTGCCAGCACCCCTATTGCGAACGGTGAGCAGTTCTTC.

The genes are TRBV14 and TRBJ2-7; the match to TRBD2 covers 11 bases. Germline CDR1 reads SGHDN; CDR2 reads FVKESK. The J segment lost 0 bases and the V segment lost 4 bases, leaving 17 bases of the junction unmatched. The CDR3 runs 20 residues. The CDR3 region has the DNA TGTGCCAGCAGCCCCCGATCTAGCGGGGGGTACCTACCAAGCTCCTACGAGCAGTACTTC. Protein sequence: CASSPRSSGGYLPSSYEQYF.

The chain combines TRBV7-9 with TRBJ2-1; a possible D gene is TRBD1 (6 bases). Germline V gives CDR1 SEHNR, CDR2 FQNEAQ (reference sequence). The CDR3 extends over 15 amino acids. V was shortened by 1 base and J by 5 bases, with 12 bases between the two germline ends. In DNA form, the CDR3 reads TGTGCCAGCAGCTTAGTAGGGACACAAAACAATGAGCAGTTCTTC. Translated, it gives CASSLVGTQNNEQFF.

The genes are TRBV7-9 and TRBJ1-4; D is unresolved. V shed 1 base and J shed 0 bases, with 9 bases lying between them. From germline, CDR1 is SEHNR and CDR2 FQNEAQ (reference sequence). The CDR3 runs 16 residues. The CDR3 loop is CASSLVGRSTNEKLFF. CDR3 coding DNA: TGTGCCAGCAGCTTAGTCGGCAGGTCAACTAATGAAAAACTGTTTTTT.

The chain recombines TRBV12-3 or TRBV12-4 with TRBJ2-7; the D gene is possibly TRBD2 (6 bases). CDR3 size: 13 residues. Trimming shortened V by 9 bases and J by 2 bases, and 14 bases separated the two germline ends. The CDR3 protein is CASRGGGTYEQYF. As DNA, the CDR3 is TGTGCCAGTAGGGGTGGGGGGACCTACGAGCAGTACTTC.

CDR3 sequence (DNA): TGTGCCACCAGTGACCCCTCCGGGACAGGCTACGAGCAGTACTTC. Its protein is CATSDPSGTGYEQYF. V usage is TRBV24-1 and J usage is TRBJ2-7, with 8 bases lining up with TRBD1. After removal of 4 bases from V and 3 bases from J, the junction contained 7 bases not matched to a gene. The CDR3 has 15 amino acids. Germline V gives CDR1 KGHDR, CDR2 SFDVKD.

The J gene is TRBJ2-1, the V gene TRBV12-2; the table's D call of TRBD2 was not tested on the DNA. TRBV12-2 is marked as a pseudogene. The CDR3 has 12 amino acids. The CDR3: CASRFRGNEQFF. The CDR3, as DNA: TGTGCAAGTCGCTTCCGAGGGAATGAGCAGTTCTTC.

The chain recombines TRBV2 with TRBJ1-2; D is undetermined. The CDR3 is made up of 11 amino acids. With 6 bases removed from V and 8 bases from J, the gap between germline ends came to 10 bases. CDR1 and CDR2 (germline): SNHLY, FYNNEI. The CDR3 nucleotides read TGTGCCAGCAGATTAGCTCAAGGCTACACCTTC. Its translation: CASRLAQGYTF.

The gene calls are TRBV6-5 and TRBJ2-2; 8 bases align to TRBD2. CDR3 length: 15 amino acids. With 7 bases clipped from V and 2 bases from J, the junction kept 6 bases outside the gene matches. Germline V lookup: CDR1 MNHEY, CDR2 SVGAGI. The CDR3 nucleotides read TGTGCCAGCACCAGCGGGGGCCTAAACACCGGGGAGCTGTTTTTT. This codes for CASTSGGLNTGELFF.

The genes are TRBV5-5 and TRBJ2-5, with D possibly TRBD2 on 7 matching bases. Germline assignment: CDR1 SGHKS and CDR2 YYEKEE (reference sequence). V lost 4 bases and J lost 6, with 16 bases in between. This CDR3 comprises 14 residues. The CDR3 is CASSPRGGEKTQYF. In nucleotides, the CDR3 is TGTGCCAGCAGCCCAAGGGGGGGTGAGAAGACCCAGTACTTC.

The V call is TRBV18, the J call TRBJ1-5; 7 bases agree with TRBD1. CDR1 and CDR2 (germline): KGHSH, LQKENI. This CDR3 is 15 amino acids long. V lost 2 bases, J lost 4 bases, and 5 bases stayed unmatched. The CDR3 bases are TGTGCCAGCTCACCAGTGACAGGGCCGAATCAGCCCCAGCATTTT. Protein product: CASSPVTGPNQPQHF.

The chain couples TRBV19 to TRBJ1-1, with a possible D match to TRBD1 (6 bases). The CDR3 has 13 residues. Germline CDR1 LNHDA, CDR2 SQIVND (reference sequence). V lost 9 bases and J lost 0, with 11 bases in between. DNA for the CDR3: TGTGCCAGCCACAGGGAGTTGAACACTGAAGCTTTCTTT. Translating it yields CASHRELNTEAFF.

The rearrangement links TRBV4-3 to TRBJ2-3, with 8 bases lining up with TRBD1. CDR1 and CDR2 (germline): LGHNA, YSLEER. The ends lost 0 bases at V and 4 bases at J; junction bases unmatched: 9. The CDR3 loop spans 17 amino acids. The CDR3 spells CASSQDKGRGHSDTQYF. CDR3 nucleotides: TGCGCCAGCAGCCAAGATAAGGGCAGGGGGCATTCAGATACGCAGTATTTT.